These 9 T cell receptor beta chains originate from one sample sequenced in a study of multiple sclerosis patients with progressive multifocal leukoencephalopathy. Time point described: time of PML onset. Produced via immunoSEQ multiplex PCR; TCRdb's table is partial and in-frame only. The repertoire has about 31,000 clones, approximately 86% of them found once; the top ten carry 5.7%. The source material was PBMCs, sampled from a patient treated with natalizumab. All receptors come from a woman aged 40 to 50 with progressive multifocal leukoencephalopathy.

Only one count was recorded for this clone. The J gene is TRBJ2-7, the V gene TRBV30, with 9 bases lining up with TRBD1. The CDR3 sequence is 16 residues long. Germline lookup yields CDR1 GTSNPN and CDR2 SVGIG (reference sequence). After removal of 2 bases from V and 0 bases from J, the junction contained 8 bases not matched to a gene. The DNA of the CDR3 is TGTGCCTGGAGTAAACTTGGGACAGGGAGCTCCTACGAGCAGTACTTC. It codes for CAWSKLGTGSSYEQYF.

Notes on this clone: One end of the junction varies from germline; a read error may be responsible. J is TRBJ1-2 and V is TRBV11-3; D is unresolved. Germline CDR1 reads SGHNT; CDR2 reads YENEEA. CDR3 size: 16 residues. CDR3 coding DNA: TGTGCCAGCAGCCCGGACGGATACTCCTTTGGTTATGGCTGCACCTTC. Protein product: CASSPDGYSFGYGCTF.

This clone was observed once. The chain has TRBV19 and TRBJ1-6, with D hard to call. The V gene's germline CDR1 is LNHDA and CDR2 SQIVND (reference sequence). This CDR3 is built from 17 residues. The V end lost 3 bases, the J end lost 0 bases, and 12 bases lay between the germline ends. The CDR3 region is CASSITSLSSYNSPLHF. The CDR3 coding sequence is TGTGCCAGTAGTATTACCTCCCTGAGCTCCTATAATTCACCCCTCCACTTT.

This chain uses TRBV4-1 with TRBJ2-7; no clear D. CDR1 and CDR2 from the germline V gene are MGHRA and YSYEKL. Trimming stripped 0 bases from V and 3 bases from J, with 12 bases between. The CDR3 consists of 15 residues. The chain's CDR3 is CASSQEYKLGYEQYF. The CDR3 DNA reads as TGCGCCAGCAGCCAAGAATATAAGTTGGGCTACGAGCAGTACTTC.

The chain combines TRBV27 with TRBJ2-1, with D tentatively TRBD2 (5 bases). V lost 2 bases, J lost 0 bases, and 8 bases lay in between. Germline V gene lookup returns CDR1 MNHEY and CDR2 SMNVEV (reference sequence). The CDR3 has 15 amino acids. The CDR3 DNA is TGTGCCAGCAGTTTACGGGGAAGCTCCTACAATGAGCAGTTCTTC. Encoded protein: CASSLRGSSYNEQFF.

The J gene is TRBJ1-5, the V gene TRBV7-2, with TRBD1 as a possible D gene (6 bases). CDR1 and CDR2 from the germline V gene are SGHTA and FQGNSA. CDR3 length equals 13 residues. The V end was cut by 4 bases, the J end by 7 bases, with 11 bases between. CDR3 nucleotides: TGTGCCAGCAGCTCTCAGGGGTACCAGCCCCAGCATTTT. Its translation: CASSSQGYQPQHF.

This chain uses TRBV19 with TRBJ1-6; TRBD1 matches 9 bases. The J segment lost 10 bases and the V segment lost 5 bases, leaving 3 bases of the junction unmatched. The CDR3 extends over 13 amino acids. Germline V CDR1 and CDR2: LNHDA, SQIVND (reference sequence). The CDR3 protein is CASSSGTGSPLHF. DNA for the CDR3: TGTGCCAGTAGTTCCGGGACAGGGTCACCCCTCCACTTT.

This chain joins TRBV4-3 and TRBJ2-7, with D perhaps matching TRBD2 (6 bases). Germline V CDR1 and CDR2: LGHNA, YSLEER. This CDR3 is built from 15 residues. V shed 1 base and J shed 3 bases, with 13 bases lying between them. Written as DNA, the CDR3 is TGCGCCAGCAGCCAAGGGGGCGGGATCCTCTACGAGCAGTACTTC. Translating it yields CASSQGGGILYEQYF.

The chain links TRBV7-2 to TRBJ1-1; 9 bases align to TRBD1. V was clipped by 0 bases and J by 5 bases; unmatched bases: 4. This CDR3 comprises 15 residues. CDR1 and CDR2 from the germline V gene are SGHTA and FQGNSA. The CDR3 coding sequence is TGTGCCAGCAGCTTAGCGGGACAGGGTTGGACTGAAGCTTTCTTT. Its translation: CASSLAGQGWTEAFF. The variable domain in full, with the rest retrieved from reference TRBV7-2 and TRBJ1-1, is GAGVSQSPSNKVTEKGKDVELRCDPISGHTALYWYRQSLGQGLEFLIYFQGNSAPDKSGLPSDRFSAERTGGSVSTLTIQRTQQEDSAVYLCASSLAGQGWTEAFFGQGTRLTVV.